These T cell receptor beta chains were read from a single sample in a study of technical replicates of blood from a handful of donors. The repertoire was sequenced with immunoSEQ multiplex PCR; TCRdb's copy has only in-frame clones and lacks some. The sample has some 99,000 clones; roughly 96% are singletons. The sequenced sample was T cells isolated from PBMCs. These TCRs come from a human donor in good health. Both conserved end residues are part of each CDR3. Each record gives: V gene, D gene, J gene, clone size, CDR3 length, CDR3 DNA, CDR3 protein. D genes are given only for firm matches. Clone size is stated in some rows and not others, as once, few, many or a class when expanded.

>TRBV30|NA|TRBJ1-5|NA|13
TGTGCCTGGAATGAGGGTGGCAATCAGCCCCAGCATTTT
CAWNEGGNQPQHF
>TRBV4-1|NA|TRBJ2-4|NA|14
TGCGCCAGCAGCGCAGGGTTGGCCAAAAACATTCAGTACTTC
CASSAGLAKNIQYF
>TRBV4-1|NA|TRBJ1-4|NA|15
TGCGCCAGCAGCCTAATGGCTGCCAATAATGAAAAACTGTTTTTT
CASSLMAANNEKLFF
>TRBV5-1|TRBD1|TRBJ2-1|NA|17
TGCGCCAGCAGCTTGGTTTCGGGACAGAGCTCCTACAATGAGCAGTTCTTC
CASSLVSGQSSYNEQFF
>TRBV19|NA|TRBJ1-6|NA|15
TGTGCCAGTAGTATAGATAACGGGGTTCTTTCACCCCTCCACTTT
CASSIDNGVLSPLHF
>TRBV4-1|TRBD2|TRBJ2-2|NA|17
TGCGCCAGCAGCCAACCGTCCCGACTAGCTAATACCGGGGAGCTGTTTTTT
CASSQPSRLANTGELFF
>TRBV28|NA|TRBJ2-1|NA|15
TGTGCCAGCAGTTTAGGGCAGGGCCACTACAATGAGCAGTTCTTC
CASSLGQGHYNEQFF
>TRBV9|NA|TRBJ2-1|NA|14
TGTGCCAGCACCGGAGGGGTATGGGGGGATGAGCAGTTCTTC
CASTGGVWGDEQFF
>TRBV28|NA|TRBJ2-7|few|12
TGTGCCAGCAGTTTAACCAGCTACGAGCAGTACTTC
CASSLTSYEQYF
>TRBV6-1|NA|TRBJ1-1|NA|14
TGTGCCAGCAGGTATCTGGGGGGTGGCACTGAAGCTTTCTTT
CASRYLGGGTEAFF
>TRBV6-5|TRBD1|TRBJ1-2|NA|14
TGTGCCAGCAGTGAGGTTGGGACAGTCTATGGCTACACCTTC
CASSEVGTVYGYTF
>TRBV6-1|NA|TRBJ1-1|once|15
TGTGCCAGCAGTGAAAACTCGTGGGAGGGCAGAGCCCCGATCTTT
CASSENSWEGRAPIF
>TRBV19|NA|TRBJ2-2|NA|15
TGTGCCAGTATTGCGGGACAGTCGAACACCGGGGAGCTGTTTTTT
CASIAGQSNTGELFF
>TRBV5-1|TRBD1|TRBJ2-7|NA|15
TGCGCCAGCAGCTTGTCACAGGGGCGCTCCTACGAGCAGTACTTC
CASSLSQGRSYEQYF
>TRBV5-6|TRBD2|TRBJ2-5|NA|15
TGTGCCAGCAGCCCATTAGCGGGGGTTCAAGAGACCCAGTACTTC
CASSPLAGVQETQYF
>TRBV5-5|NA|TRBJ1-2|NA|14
TGTGCCAGCAGCTTGGCCGGGGGAAACTATGGCTACACCTTC
CASSLAGGNYGYTF
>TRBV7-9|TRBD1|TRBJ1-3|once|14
TGTGCCAGCAGCCCTGACAGGGTTGGAAACACCATATATTTT
CASSPDRVGNTIYF
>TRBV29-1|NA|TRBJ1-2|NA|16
TGCAGCGTTGAAGGGAGAGGCCAACGCTTCGAATACGGCTACACCTTC
CSVEGRGQRFEYGYTF
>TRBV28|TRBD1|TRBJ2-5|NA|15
TGTGCCAGCAGTTTACCCCCAGGGGGCGAAGAGACCCAGTACTTC
CASSLPPGGEETQYF
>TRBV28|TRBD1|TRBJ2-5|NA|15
TGTGCCAGCAGTCGTGGGACAGGGGGTAGGGAGACCCAGTACTTC
CASSRGTGGRETQYF
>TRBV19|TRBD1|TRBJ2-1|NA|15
TGTGCCAGTATTTTTGGACAGGGGAGCAGCAATGAGCAGTTCTTC
CASIFGQGSSNEQFF
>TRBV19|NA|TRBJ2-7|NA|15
TGTGCCAGTAGTATGTATGGGCAGGGGTCGTACGAGCAGTACTTC
CASSMYGQGSYEQYF
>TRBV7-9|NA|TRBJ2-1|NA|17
TGTGCCAGCAGCTTCGGACCACGGCTAGCCGAATACAATGAGCAGTTCTTC
CASSFGPRLAEYNEQFF
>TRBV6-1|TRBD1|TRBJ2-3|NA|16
TGTGCCAGCAGTGAAGCCGGGACAGGTCACACAGATACGCAGTATTTT
CASSEAGTGHTDTQYF
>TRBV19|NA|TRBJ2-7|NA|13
TGTGCCAGTAGTATAGAACATAAATACGAGCAGTACTTC
CASSIEHKYEQYF
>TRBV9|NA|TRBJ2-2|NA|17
TGTGCCAGCAGCGTAGGAGGGTTTTCGAAGTTCACCGGGGAGCTGTTTTTT
CASSVGGFSKFTGELFF
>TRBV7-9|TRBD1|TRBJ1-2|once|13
TGTGCCAGCAGCTTAGGGGGACAGAATGGCTACACCTTC
CASSLGGQNGYTF
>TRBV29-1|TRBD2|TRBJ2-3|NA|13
TGCAGCGTCCCTCGGGGGGTCACAGATACGCAGTATTTT
CSVPRGVTDTQYF
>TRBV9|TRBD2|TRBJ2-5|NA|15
TGTGCCAGCAGCGTAAGCGGGGGGGCGGGCGAGACCCAGTACTTC
CASSVSGGAGETQYF
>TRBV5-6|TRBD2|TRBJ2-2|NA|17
TGTGCCAGCAGCTTGGGGCTAGCGGGGGAGAACACCGGGGAGCTGTTTTTT
CASSLGLAGENTGELFF
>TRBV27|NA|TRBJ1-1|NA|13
TGTGCCAGCAGTTTTTATGGGGCAGATGAAGCTTTCTTT
CASSFYGADEAFF
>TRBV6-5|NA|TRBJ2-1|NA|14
TGTGCCAGCAGTCACGGGGTGGGGGCTTATGAGCAGTTCTTC
CASSHGVGAYEQFF
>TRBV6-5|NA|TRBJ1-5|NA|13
TGTGCCAGCAGTTACTCAGGGGATCAGCCCCAGCATTTT
CASSYSGDQPQHF
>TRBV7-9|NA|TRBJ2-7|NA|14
TGTGCCAGCGGAGCGGCCTGGTCTTCGTCCGAGCAGTACTTC
CASGAAWSSSEQYF
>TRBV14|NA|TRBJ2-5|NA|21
TGTGCCAGCAGCCCCAAAACAACCTTTACGACTAGCAGGGGAAAACAAGAGACCCAGTACTTC
CASSPKTTFTTSRGKQETQYF
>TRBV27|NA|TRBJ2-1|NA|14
TGTGCCAGCAGTTTAGGCGGGAACTACAATGAGCAGTTCTTC
CASSLGGNYNEQFF
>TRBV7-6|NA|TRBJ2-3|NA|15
TGTGCCAGCAGCCCAGTGGCAGCGAGCACAGATACGCAGTATTTT
CASSPVAASTDTQYF
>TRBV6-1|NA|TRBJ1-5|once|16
TGTGCCAGCAGTGGGAACCAGGCCGAGTCCAATCAGCCCCAGCATTTT
CASSGNQAESNQPQHF
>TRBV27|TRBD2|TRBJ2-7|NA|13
TGTGCCAGCAGTTTAGCGGGAGTCTACGAGCAGTACTTC
CASSLAGVYEQYF
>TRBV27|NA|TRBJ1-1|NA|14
TGTGCCAGCAGTGCCACAGGGACGGCGGCTGAAGCTTTCTTT
CASSATGTAAEAFF
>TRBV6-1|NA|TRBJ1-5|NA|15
TGTGCCAGCAGTGAAGAGTGGCACCCGAATCAGCCCCAGCATTTT
CASSEEWHPNQPQHF
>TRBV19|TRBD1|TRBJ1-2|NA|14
TGTGCCAGTAGTATTGGGACAGGGGGGTATGGCTACACCTTC
CASSIGTGGYGYTF